This TCR beta chain was observed in a study of CD8 T cells in ankylosing spondylitis. Overall study findings and caveats: Fewer than 10 highly homologous variants formed a TCR beta motif that appeared characteristic of ankylosing spondylitis blood.

CDR3 length: 8 amino acids. From germline, CDR1 is MNHEY and CDR2 SMNVEV (reference sequence). TCRdb re-called the 5' RACE reads with MiXCR, one entry per CDR3 protein. The repertoire includes 100,000 to 150,000 distinct CDR3 sequences, approximately 17% of them detected once, and 30% to 35% sits in the top ten. As to this clonotype: Its target is not known. Its ends do not fully match the called genes, so a read error is possible.

Material for sequencing was blood, either unsorted or a sorted T cell fraction (not recorded which). This sequence was found in a male donor with ankylosing spondylitis. V and J are TRBV27 and TRBJ2-1; D gene ambiguous. CDR3 bases: TGTGCCAGCATCTTCAGTATCTTC. Protein sequence: CASIFSIF.